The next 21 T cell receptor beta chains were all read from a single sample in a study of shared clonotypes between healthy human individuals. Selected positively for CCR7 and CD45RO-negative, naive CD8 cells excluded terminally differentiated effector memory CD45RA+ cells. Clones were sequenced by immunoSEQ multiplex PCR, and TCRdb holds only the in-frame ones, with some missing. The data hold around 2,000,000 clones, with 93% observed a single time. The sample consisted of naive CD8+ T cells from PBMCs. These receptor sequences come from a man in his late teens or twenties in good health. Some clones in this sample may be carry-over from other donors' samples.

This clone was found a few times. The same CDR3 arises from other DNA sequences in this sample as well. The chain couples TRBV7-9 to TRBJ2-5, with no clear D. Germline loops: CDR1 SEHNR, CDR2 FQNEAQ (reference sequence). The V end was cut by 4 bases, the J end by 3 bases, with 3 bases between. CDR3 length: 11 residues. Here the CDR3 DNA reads TGTGCCAGCAGCTCGGAAGAGACCCAGTACTTC. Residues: CASSSEETQYF.

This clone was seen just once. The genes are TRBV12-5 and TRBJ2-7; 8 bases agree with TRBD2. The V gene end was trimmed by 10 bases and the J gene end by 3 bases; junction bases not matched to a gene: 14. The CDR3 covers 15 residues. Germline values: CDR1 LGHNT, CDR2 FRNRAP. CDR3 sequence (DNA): TGTGCTACCTCAGGGAGTAGCGGGAATTTCTACGAGCAGTACTTC. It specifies CATSGSSGNFYEQYF.

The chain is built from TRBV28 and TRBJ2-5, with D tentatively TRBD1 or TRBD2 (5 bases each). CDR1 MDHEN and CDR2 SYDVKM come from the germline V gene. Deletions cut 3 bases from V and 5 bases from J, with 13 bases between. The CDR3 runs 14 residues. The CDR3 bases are TGTGCCAGCAGTTTTCGTCCTGAGGGGGAGACCCAGTACTTC. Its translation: CASSFRPEGETQYF. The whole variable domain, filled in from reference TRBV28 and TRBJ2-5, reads DVKVTQSSRYLVKRTGEKVFLECVQDMDHENMFWYRQDPGLGLRLIYFSYDVKMKEKGDIPEGYSVSREKKERFSLILESASTNQTSMYLCASSFRPEGETQYFGPGTRLLVL.

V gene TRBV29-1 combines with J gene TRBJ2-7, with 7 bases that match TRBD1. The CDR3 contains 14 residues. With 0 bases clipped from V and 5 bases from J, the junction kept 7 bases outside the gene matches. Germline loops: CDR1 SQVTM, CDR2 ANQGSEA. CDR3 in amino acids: CSVEDQDRVHEQYF. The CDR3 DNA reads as TGCAGCGTTGAAGATCAAGACAGGGTCCACGAGCAGTACTTC.

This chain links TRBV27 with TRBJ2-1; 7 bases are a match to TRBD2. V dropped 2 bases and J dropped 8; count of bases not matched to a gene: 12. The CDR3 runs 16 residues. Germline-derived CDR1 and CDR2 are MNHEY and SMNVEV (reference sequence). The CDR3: CASSLNPGGRGDEQFF. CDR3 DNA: TGTGCCAGCAGTTTAAATCCCGGCGGGAGAGGCGATGAGCAGTTCTTC.

DNA of the CDR3: TGTGCCAGCAGTTTATCCCAGGGGAGATACGAGCAGTACTTC. This translates into CASSLSQGRYEQYF. The chain joins TRBV27 to TRBJ2-7, with D tentatively TRBD1 (6 bases). CDR3 size: 14 residues. Trimming stripped 0 bases from V and 4 bases from J, with 10 bases between. Looked up from germline, CDR1 is MNHEY and CDR2 is SMNVEV (reference sequence).

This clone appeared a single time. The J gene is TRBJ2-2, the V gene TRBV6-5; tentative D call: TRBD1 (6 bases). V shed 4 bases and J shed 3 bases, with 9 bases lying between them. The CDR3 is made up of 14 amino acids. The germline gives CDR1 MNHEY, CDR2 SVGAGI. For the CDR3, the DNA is TGTGCCAGCAGTTCACAGGGTGACACCGGGGAGCTGTTTTTT. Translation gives CASSSQGDTGELFF.

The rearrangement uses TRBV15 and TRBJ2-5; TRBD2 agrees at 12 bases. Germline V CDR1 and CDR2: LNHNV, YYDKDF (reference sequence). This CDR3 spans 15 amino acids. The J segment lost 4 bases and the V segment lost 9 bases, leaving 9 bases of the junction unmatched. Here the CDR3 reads CATGGLAGGRETQYF. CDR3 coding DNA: TGTGCCACTGGGGGTCTAGCGGGAGGGCGAGAGACCCAGTACTTC.

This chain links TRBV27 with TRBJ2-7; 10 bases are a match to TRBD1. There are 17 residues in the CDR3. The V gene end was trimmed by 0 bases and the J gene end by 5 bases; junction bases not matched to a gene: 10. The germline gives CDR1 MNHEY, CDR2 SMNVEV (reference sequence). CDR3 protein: CASSLSSPGTGAHEQYF. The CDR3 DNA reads TGTGCCAGCAGTTTATCTAGTCCCGGGACAGGGGCCCACGAGCAGTACTTC.

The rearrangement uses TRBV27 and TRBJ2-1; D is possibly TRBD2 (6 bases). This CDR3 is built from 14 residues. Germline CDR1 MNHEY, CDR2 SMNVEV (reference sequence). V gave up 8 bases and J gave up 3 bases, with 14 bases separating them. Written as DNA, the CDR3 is TGTGCCAGCTGTTGGGACTTTAGCTACAATGAGCAGTTCTTC. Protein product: CASCWDFSYNEQFF.

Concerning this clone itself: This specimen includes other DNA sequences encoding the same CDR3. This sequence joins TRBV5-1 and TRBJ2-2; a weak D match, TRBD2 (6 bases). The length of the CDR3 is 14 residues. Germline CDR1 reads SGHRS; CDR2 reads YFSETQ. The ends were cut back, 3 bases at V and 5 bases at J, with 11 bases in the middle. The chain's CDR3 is CASSWAGGTGELFF. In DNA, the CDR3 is TGCGCCAGCAGCTGGGCCGGGGGTACCGGGGAGCTGTTTTTT.

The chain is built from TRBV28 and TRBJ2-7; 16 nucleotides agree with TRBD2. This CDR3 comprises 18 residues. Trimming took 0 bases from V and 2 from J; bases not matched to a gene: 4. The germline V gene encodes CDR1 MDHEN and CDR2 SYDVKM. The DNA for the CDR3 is TGTGCCAGCAGTTTATGGGGACTAGCGGGAGGGCGGCCCTACGAGCAGTACTTC. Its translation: CASSLWGLAGGRPYEQYF. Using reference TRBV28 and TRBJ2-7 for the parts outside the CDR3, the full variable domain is DVKVTQSSRYLVKRTGEKVFLECVQDMDHENMFWYRQDPGLGLRLIYFSYDVKMKEKGDIPEGYSVSREKKERFSLILESASTNQTSMYLCASSLWGLAGGRPYEQYFGPGTRLTVT.

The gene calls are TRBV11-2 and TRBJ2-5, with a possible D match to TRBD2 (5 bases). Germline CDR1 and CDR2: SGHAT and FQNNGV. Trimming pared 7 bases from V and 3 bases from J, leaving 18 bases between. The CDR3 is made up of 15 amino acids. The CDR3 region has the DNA TGTGCCAGCACCCCCACGGGGATGGGAAAAGAGACCCAGTACTTC. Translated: CASTPTGMGKETQYF.

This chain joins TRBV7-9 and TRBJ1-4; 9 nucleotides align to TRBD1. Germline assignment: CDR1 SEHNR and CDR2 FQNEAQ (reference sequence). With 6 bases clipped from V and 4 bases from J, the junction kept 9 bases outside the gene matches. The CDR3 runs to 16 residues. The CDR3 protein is CASSPIWGQGNEKLFF. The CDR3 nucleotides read TGTGCCAGCAGTCCCATATGGGGACAGGGTAATGAAAAACTGTTTTTT.

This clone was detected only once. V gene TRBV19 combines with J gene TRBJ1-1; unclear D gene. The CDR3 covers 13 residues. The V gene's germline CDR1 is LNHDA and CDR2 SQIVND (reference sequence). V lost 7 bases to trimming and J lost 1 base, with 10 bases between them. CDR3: CASTVRANTEAFF. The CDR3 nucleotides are TGTGCCAGTACCGTCCGTGCGAACACTGAAGCTTTCTTT.

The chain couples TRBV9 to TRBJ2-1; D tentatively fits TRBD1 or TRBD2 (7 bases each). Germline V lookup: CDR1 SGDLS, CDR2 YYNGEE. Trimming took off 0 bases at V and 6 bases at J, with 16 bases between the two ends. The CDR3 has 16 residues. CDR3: CASSVEARGGGNEQFF. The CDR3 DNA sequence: TGTGCCAGCAGCGTAGAAGCCAGGGGGGGAGGCAATGAGCAGTTCTTC. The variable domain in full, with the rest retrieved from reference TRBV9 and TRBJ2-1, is DSGVTQTPKHLITATGQRVTLRCSPRSGDLSVYWYQQSLDQGLQFLIQYYNGEERAKGNILERFSAQQFPDLHSELNLSSLELGDSALYFCASSVEARGGGNEQFFGPGTRLTVL.

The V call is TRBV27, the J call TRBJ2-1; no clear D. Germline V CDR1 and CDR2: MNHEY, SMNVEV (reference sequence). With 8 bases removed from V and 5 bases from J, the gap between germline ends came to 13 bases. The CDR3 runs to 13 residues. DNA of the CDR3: TGTGCCAGCGGGGATGATTTAGACAATGAGCAGTTCTTC. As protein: CASGDDLDNEQFF.

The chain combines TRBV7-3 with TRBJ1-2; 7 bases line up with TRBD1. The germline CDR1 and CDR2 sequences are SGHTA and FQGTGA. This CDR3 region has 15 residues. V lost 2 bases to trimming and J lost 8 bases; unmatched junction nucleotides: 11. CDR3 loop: CASSLAGDSRSGYTF. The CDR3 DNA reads TGTGCCAGCAGCTTAGCCGGGGACAGCCGAAGCGGCTACACCTTC.

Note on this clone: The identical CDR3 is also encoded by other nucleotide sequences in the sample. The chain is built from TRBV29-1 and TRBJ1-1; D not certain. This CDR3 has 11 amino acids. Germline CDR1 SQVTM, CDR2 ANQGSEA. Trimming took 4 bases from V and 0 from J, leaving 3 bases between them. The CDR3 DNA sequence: TGCAGCGTTGCTCTGAACACTGAAGCTTTCTTT. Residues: CSVALNTEAFF.

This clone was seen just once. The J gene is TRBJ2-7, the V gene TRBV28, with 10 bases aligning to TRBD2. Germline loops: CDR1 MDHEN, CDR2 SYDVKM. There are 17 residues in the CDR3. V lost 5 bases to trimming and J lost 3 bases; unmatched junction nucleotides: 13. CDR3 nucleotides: TGTGCCAGCAGTGTCCTAATTACGGGACTAGCGAACTACGAGCAGTACTTC. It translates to CASSVLITGLANYEQYF.

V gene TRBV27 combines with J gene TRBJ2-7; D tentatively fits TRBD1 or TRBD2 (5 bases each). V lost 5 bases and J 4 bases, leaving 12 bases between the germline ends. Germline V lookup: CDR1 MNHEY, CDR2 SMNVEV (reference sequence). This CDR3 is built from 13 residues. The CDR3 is CASSVTWGYEQYF. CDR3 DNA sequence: TGTGCCAGCAGTGTAACCTGGGGGTACGAGCAGTACTTC.